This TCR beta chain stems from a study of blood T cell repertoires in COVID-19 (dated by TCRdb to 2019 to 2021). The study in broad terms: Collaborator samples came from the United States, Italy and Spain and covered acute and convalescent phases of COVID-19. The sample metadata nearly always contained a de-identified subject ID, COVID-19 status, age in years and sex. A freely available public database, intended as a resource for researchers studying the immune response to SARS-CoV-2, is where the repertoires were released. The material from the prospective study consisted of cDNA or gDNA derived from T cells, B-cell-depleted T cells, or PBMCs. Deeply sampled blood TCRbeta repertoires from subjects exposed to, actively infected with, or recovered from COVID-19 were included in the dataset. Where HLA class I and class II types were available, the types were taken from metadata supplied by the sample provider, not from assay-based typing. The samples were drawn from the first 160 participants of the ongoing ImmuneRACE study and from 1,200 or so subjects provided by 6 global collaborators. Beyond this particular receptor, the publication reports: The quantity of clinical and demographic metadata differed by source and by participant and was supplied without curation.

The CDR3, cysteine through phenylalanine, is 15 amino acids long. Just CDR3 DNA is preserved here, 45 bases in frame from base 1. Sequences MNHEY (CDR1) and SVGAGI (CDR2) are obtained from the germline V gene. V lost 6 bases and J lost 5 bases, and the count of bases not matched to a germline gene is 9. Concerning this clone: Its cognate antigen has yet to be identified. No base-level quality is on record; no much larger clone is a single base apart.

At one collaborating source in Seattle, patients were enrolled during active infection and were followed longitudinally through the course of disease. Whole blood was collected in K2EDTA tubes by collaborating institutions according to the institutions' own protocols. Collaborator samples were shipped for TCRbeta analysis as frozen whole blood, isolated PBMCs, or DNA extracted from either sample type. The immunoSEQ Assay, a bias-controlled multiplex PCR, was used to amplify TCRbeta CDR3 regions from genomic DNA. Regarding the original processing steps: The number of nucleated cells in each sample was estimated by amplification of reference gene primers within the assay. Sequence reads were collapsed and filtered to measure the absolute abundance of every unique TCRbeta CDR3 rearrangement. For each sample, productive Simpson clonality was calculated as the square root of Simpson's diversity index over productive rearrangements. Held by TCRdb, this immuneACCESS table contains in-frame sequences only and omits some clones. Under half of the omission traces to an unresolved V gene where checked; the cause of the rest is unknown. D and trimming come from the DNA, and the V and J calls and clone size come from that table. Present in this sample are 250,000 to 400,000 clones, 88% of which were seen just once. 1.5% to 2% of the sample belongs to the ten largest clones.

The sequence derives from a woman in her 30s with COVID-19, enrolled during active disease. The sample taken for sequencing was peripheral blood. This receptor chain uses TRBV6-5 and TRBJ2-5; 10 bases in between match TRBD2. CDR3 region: CASRGERGGIETQYF. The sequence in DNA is TGTGCCAGCAGGGGGGAGCGGGGGGGCATTGAGACCCAGTACTTC.